This entry lists 8 T cell receptor beta chains sequenced from one sample in a study of cytomegalovirus exposure and HLA in healthy donors. Use of 60 Vbeta and 13 Jbeta primers characterized the PCR. Some clones are missing from TCRdb's copy, which holds only in-frame ones; the method was immunoSEQ multiplex PCR. Here the sample table reports 70,000 or so clones. Sequencing was done on a sample of PBMCs. Receptor source: a female donor in good health and CMV-seropositive.

J is TRBJ1-1 and V is TRBV15; D call uncertain. Trimming took 0 bases from V and 3 from J, leaving 5 bases between them. CDR3 size: 13 residues. The germline CDR1 and CDR2 sequences are LNHNV and YYDKDF (reference sequence). CDR3 residues: CATSRETHTEAFF. The CDR3 coding sequence is TGTGCCACCAGCAGAGAGACACACACTGAAGCTTTCTTT.

The chain carries TRBV7-9 and TRBJ1-5; possible D gene TRBD1, 5 bases. In germline, CDR1 is SEHNR, CDR2 FQNEAQ (reference sequence). V lost 5 bases to trimming and J lost 9 bases, with 17 bases between them. CDR3 length: 14 residues. CDR3 protein: CASSTGLLFGPQHF. The CDR3, as DNA: TGTGCCAGCAGCACGGGACTGCTGTTTGGGCCCCAGCATTTT.

The V gene is TRBV28, the J gene TRBJ1-6, with a weak D call TRBD1 (5 bases). Germline-derived CDR1 and CDR2 are MDHEN and SYDVKM. V was trimmed by 6 bases and J by 7 bases, leaving 19 bases between them. The CDR3 has 16 amino acids. The CDR3 region is CASSHRRGAQNSPLHF. The CDR3, as DNA: TGTGCCAGCAGCCATAGGAGGGGAGCCCAAAATTCACCCCTCCACTTT.

The V and J genes are TRBV11-3 and TRBJ2-2, with 7 bases that match TRBD2. This CDR3 spans 18 amino acids. With 5 bases clipped from V and 4 bases from J, the junction kept 16 bases outside the gene matches. Germline V CDR1 and CDR2: SGHNT, YENEEA. CDR3 loop: CASSQPPRGGSGTGELFF. CDR3 coding DNA: TGTGCCAGCAGCCAACCCCCCCGGGGCGGGAGCGGCACCGGGGAGCTGTTTTTT.

The chain uses TRBV5-1 and TRBJ1-2; 8 positions agree with TRBD1. Germline CDR1 reads SGHRS; CDR2 reads YFSETQ. The junction had 10 bases not matched to a gene; V was cut back by 5 bases and J by 1 base. The CDR3 totals 16 residues. CDR3 DNA: TGCGCCAGCAGTAAACTGTCGACAGGGGATAACTATGGCTACACCTTC. Translating gives CASSKLSTGDNYGYTF.

V usage is TRBV12-5 and J usage is TRBJ2-3; TRBD1 matches at 10 bases. CDR3 length equals 15 residues. Germline CDR1 and CDR2: LGHNT and FRNRAP. With V trimmed by 3 bases and J by 4 bases, 4 bases remained unmatched. This CDR3 is CASGLGQGGADTQYF. The DNA for the CDR3 is TGTGCTAGTGGTTTAGGACAGGGGGGAGCAGATACGCAGTATTTT.

CDR3 residues: CASSEGSGDTSPLHF. CDR3 sequence (DNA): TGTGCCAGCAGTGAAGGATCGGGGGATACATCACCCCTCCACTTT. The chain recombines TRBV6-1 with TRBJ1-6, with D possibly being TRBD1 (5 bases). CDR1 is MNHNS, CDR2 SASEGT, per germline. The CDR3 sequence is 15 residues long. Between the trimmed V and J ends, which lost 1 base and 10 bases, there was a span of 14 bases.

The rearrangement joins TRBV6-1 to TRBJ1-1; the D is unclear. The CDR3 contains 13 residues. Deletions cut 7 bases from V and 6 bases from J, with 15 bases between. The germline CDR1 and CDR2 sequences are MNHNS and SASEGT. CDR3 DNA sequence: TGTGCCAGCACCATACTAGGCACGGCTGAAGCTTTCTTT. It is translated as CASTILGTAEAFF.